Following are 28 T cell receptor beta chains from one sample sequenced in a study of blood T cell repertoires in COVID-19. TCRdb's copy holds only in-frame clones and misses some; the assay was immunoSEQ multiplex PCR. The sample shows approximately 260,000 clones, around 90% of them seen only once. Sample: peripheral blood. The origin of the receptors is a man in his forties or fifties with acute or convalescent COVID-19.

The V call is TRBV4-1, the J call TRBJ2-3; 12 nucleotides line up with TRBD2. V dropped 4 bases and J dropped 4; count of bases not matched to a gene: 6. Germline CDR1 is MGHRA and CDR2 is YSYEKL. This CDR3 has 16 amino acids. The CDR3 sequence: CASSRTTSGGSDTQYF. The CDR3 nucleotides read TGCGCCAGCAGCCGAACGACTAGCGGGGGATCAGATACGCAGTATTTT.

This chain links TRBV5-1 with TRBJ1-6; 7 nucleotides match TRBD1. V dropped 6 bases and J dropped 1; count of bases not matched to a gene: 4. This CDR3 is 15 amino acids long. Germline loops: CDR1 SGHRS, CDR2 YFSETQ. The CDR3 loop reads CASTTGESYNSPLHF. For the CDR3, the DNA is TGCGCCAGCACTACAGGGGAATCCTATAATTCACCCCTCCACTTT.

This sequence joins TRBV3-1 (or the pseudogene TRBV3-2) and TRBJ2-2, with 10 positions matching TRBD2. The germline CDR1 and CDR2 sequences are LGHDT and YNNKEL (reference sequence). V shed 6 bases, J shed 3 bases, and the junction held 7 bases outside the gene matches. This CDR3 has 16 residues. DNA for the CDR3: TGTGCCAGCAGGTCAACTAGCGGGGTTTACACCGGGGAGCTGTTTTTT. Translated, it gives CASRSTSGVYTGELFF.

The chain recombines TRBV3-1 (or the pseudogene TRBV3-2) with TRBJ1-1; no clear D. From germline, CDR1 is LGHDT and CDR2 YNNKEL (reference sequence). With 10 bases removed from V and 1 base from J, the gap between germline ends came to 10 bases. The CDR3 loop spans 12 amino acids. In DNA, the CDR3 is TGTGCCACCCGCCGGGGGAACACTGAAGCTTTCTTT. Translation: CATRRGNTEAFF.

The J gene is TRBJ2-3, the V gene TRBV6-2 or TRBV6-3; D might be TRBD1 (5 bases). From germline, CDR1 is MNHEY and CDR2 SVGEGT. Trimming shortened V by 5 bases and J by 14 bases, and 17 bases separated the two germline ends. This CDR3 spans 12 amino acids. The CDR3 spells CASSVTPVGRYF. The CDR3 nucleotides read TGTGCCAGCAGTGTTACCCCGGTGGGGCGGTATTTT.

The chain recombines TRBV5-1 with TRBJ2-5; weak D call: TRBD2 (5 bases). From germline, CDR1 is SGHRS and CDR2 YFSETQ. This CDR3 contains 18 residues. The V gene lost 0 bases and the J gene lost 1 base, with 19 bases spanning the gap. CDR3 DNA sequence: TGCGCCAGCAGCTTGGGGCAGCCTAGCCGCTCCATCCAAGAGACCCAGTACTTC. Protein: CASSLGQPSRSIQETQYF.

This clone was counted between two and nine times. V usage is TRBV21-1 and J usage is TRBJ1-5; TRBD1, the table's D call, lacks a check against the DNA. TRBV21-1 is recorded as a pseudogene. This CDR3 comprises 16 residues. Here the CDR3 DNA reads TGTGCCAGCAGCAAAGTAATGACAGCTAGCAATCAGCCCCAGCATTTT. This gives the protein CASSKVMTASNQPQHF.

The CDR3, as DNA: TGTGCCAGTAGCCTCGGAGGGTTCAGAACAGATACGCAGTATTTT. It specifies CASSLGGFRTDTQYF. This sequence joins TRBV19 and TRBJ2-3, with D possibly matching TRBD2 (6 bases). The CDR3 loop spans 15 amino acids. V lost 6 bases to trimming and J lost 3 bases, with 16 bases between them. Germline V CDR1 and CDR2: LNHDA, SQIVND (reference sequence).

CDR3 protein: CASSLLGQGNSPLHF. DNA for the CDR3: TGTGCCAGCAGCTTACTTGGCCAGGGTAATTCACCCCTCCACTTT. The chain links TRBV7-3 to TRBJ1-6; D is possibly TRBD1 (5 bases). The ends were cut back, 2 bases at V and 6 bases at J, with 11 bases in the middle. In germline, CDR1 is SGHTA, CDR2 FQGTGA. The CDR3 totals 15 residues. Combining the CDR3 with reference TRBV7-3 and TRBJ1-6 gives the whole variable domain GAGVSQTPSNKVTEKGKYVELRCDPISGHTALYWYRQSLGQGPEFLIYFQGTGAADDSGLPNDRFFAVRPEGSVSTLKIQRTERGDSAVYLCASSLLGQGNSPLHFGNGTRLTVT.

The chain employs TRBV4-2 and TRBJ2-2; TRBD1 might be the D (5 bases). Per the germline V gene, CDR1 is LGHNA and CDR2 is YNFKEQ. The CDR3 has 18 amino acids. Trimming shortened V by 0 bases and J by 5 bases, and 19 bases separated the two germline ends. The CDR3 DNA reads as TGTGCCAGCAGCCAAGAGGTTGCGTGGGGCTCCCCGACCGGGGAGCTGTTTTTT. Residues: CASSQEVAWGSPTGELFF.

This chain joins TRBV15 and TRBJ1-1, with 9 bases lining up with TRBD1. Germline assignment: CDR1 LNHNV and CDR2 YYDKDF (reference sequence). CDR3 length: 15 amino acids. Germline trimming cut 5 bases from V and 3 bases from J; bases unmatched to any gene: 7. For the CDR3, the DNA is TGTGCCACCAGCGCTAGGGACAGGGAATACACTGAAGCTTTCTTT. Its protein is CATSARDREYTEAFF.

This sequence joins TRBV5-1 and TRBJ1-2; 8 positions match TRBD1. CDR1 SGHRS and CDR2 YFSETQ come from the germline V gene. The CDR3 extends over 14 amino acids. Unmatched junction bases numbered 4, after V lost 2 bases and J lost 4 bases. In nucleotides, the CDR3 is TGCGCCAGCAGCTTCGACAGGGGAAGCTATGGCTACACCTTC. Amino acid sequence: CASSFDRGSYGYTF.

The chain employs TRBV12-3 or TRBV12-4 and TRBJ1-2; no definite D call. The CDR3 is made up of 12 amino acids. Trimming took off 2 bases at V and 5 bases at J, with 6 bases between the two ends. The chain's CDR3 is CASSLMRYGYTF. Written as DNA, the CDR3 is TGTGCCAGCAGTTTAATGAGATATGGCTACACCTTC.

The chain recombines TRBV5-1 with TRBJ2-7; TRBD1 matches 9 bases. The CDR3 spans 16 residues. Germline V CDR1 and CDR2: SGHRS, YFSETQ. V trimming: 5 bases; J trimming: 4 bases; junction bases outside the gene matches: 13. CDR3 bases: TGCGCCAGCAGTCGCGCCTCCGGGACAGGGCTTTACGAGCAGTACTTC. Its translation is CASSRASGTGLYEQYF.

The chain is built from TRBV11-2 and TRBJ2-7; D is possibly TRBD2 (5 bases). The CDR3 has 12 amino acids. Trimming removed 3 bases at V and 2 bases at J, with 5 bases between. Per the germline V gene, CDR1 is SGHAT and CDR2 is FQNNGV. Here the CDR3 reads CASSFGAYEQYF. As DNA, the CDR3 is TGTGCCAGCAGCTTCGGGGCCTACGAGCAGTACTTC.

This chain connects TRBV10-2 to TRBJ1-5; the D is unclear. Per germline, CDR1 WSHSY and CDR2 SAAADI. Trimming removed 5 bases at V and 5 bases at J, with 10 bases between. The CDR3 has 13 amino acids. Here the CDR3 reads CASSPERDQPQHF. The CDR3 nucleotides read TGCGCCAGCAGTCCCGAGAGGGATCAGCCCCAGCATTTT.

This sequence joins TRBV3-1 (or the pseudogene TRBV3-2) and TRBJ2-2; D gene unclear. Trimming pared 8 bases from V and 5 bases from J, leaving 12 bases between. CDR1 is LGHDT and CDR2 is YNNKEL in the germline V gene (reference sequence). This CDR3 spans 13 amino acids. CDR3 bases: TGTGCCAGCTGCCTGGGCCCTACCGGGGAGCTGTTTTTT. The encoded protein is CASCLGPTGELFF.

The V gene is TRBV5-1, the J gene TRBJ2-2; TRBD1 agrees at 7 bases. Germline-derived CDR1 and CDR2 are SGHRS and YFSETQ. This CDR3 has 16 amino acids. The V and J ends lost 4 bases and 4 bases, in that order; junction bases with no gene match: 10. This chain's CDR3 is CASSLMRGHTTGELFF. CDR3 DNA: TGCGCCAGCAGCCTGATGAGGGGGCATACCACCGGGGAGCTGTTTTTT. The whole variable domain, filled in from reference TRBV5-1 and TRBJ2-2, reads KAGVTQTPRYLIKTRGQQVTLSCSPISGHRSVSWYQQTPGQGLQFLFEYFSETQRNKGNFPGRFSGRQFSNSRSEMNVSTLELGDSALYLCASSLMRGHTTGELFFGEGSRLTVL.

The gene calls are TRBV7-9 and TRBJ1-2; no firm D call. Between the trimmed V and J ends, which lost 5 bases and 4 bases, there was a span of 11 bases. This CDR3 is built from 13 residues. In germline, CDR1 is SEHNR, CDR2 FQNEAQ (reference sequence). CDR3 in amino acids: CASSQTQLYGYTF. The DNA for the CDR3 is TGTGCCAGCAGCCAGACACAGCTCTATGGCTACACCTTC.

The chain couples TRBV9 to TRBJ1-5, with D tentatively TRBD1 (6 bases). Trimming stripped 3 bases from V and 1 base from J, with 14 bases between. The CDR3 loop spans 16 amino acids. Germline CDR1 SGDLS, CDR2 YYNGEE. The chain's CDR3 is CASSATGLGSNQPQHF. CDR3 in DNA: TGTGCCAGCAGCGCGACAGGCCTTGGGAGCAATCAGCCCCAGCATTTT.

The chain joins TRBV7-3 to TRBJ1-6; 9 nucleotides match TRBD1. The CDR3 loop spans 15 amino acids. Germline values: CDR1 SGHTA, CDR2 FQGTGA. The V and J ends lost 4 bases and 6 bases, in that order; junction bases with no gene match: 4. The CDR3 DNA follows: TGTGCCAGCAGCTCAACAGGGGGCCGTAATTCACCCCTCCACTTT. Translating gives CASSSTGGRNSPLHF.

The genes are TRBV7-9 and TRBJ2-7; maybe TRBD2 (6 bases). Trimming took off 5 bases at V and 0 bases at J, with 14 bases between the two ends. Germline V gene sequence: CDR1 SEHNR, CDR2 FQNEAQ (reference sequence). The CDR3 spans 15 residues. Here the CDR3 DNA reads TGTGCCAGCAGCCCGGGCGGGGCTAGCTCCTACGAGCAGTACTTC. It is translated as CASSPGGASSYEQYF.

CDR3 sequence: CASSLGLSSYEQYF. CDR3 nucleotide sequence: TGTGCCAGCAGCTTAGGTCTCAGCTCCTACGAGCAGTACTTC. The chain joins TRBV7-9 to TRBJ2-7; D ambiguous. The V end lost 1 base, the J end lost 0 bases, and 7 bases lay between the germline ends. CDR3 length: 14 residues. The V gene's germline CDR1 is SEHNR and CDR2 FQNEAQ (reference sequence).

The V gene is TRBV7-9, the J gene TRBJ2-6; TRBD1 might be the D (6 bases). Trimming took 2 bases from V and 1 from J, leaving 12 bases between them. Per the germline V gene, CDR1 is SEHNR and CDR2 is FQNEAQ (reference sequence). The CDR3 covers 17 residues. CDR3 DNA sequence: TGTGCCAGCAGCTTACTTGGGGGCGGGTCTGGGGCCAACGTCCTGACTTTC. This codes for CASSLLGGGSGANVLTF.

J is TRBJ1-2 and V is TRBV30, with TRBD1 identical over 9 bases. The CDR3 totals 11 residues. J lost 8 bases, V lost 3 bases, and 1 base had no gene match. CDR1 is GTSNPN, CDR2 SVGIG, per germline (reference sequence). The CDR3 region has the DNA TGTGCCTGGAGAGGACAGGGGGGCTACACCTTC. Translation: CAWRGQGGYTF.

The chain links TRBV19 to TRBJ1-3; a possible D gene is TRBD1 (5 bases). Germline V gives CDR1 LNHDA, CDR2 SQIVND (reference sequence). Trimming took off 5 bases at V and 0 bases at J, with 11 bases between the two ends. CDR3 length equals 15 residues. The CDR3 protein is CASSVGARSGNTIYF. DNA of the CDR3: TGTGCCAGTAGTGTTGGGGCGCGCTCTGGAAACACCATATATTTT.

V is TRBV12-3 or TRBV12-4 and J is TRBJ1-1; D call uncertain. This CDR3 is 12 amino acids long. Trimming took off 3 bases at V and 7 bases at J, with 9 bases between the two ends. CDR3 in DNA: TGTGCCAGCAGTTTGTCGGGGTTTGAAGCTTTCTTT. Amino acid sequence: CASSLSGFEAFF.

The chain uses TRBV13 and TRBJ1-2; 8 bases align to TRBD1. Trimming took 4 bases from V and 2 from J; bases not matched to a gene: 6. This CDR3 contains 15 residues. CDR1 is PRHDT and CDR2 is FYEKMQ in the germline V gene (reference sequence). CDR3: CASSSRDRRNYGYTF. The CDR3 nucleotides are TGTGCCAGCAGCTCCCGGGACAGGCGGAACTATGGCTACACCTTC.